The text below deals with one T cell receptor (beta chain). No antigen is known for it. This entry comes from a study of T-cell reconstitution after alpha-beta-depleted transplantation in children. Construction of the TCRbeta library involved unique molecular identifiers. Each CDR3 protein is one row after TCRdb ran MiXCR on the PCR reads. The data show approximately 500,000 distinct CDR3 sequences, roughly 30% seen once. The study's findings and limits: Alpha-beta T cells about two months after transplant reportedly derived from several hundred expanded graft clones.

V lost 5 bases to trimming and J lost 6 bases; unmatched junction nucleotides: 7. This CDR3 region has 14 residues. CDR1 is SGHAT, CDR2 FQNNGV, per germline. The sequencing here drew on PBMCs, taken before TCRalphabeta/CD19-depleted stem cell transplant. V gene TRBV11-2 combines with J gene TRBJ2-1; TRBD2 aligns across 7 bases. This TCR derives from a boy under two years old with Wiskott-Aldrich syndrome, due to receive a stem cell transplant. In DNA, the CDR3 is TGTGCCAGCAGCCCTAGGACTAGGGGCAATGAGCAGTTCTTC. It is translated as CASSPRTRGNEQFF. Variable domain in full (rest from reference TRBV11-2 and TRBJ2-1): EAGVAQSPRYKIIEKRQSVAFWCNPISGHATLYWYQQILGQGPKLLIQFQNNGVVDDSQLPKDRFSAERLKGVDSTLKIQPAKLEDSAVYLCASSPRTRGNEQFFGPGTRLTVL.